This T cell receptor beta chain came from a study of PD-1 and CTLA-4 blockade in melanoma. Germline-derived CDR1 and CDR2 are SQVTM and ANQGSEA. Trimming removed 1 base at V and 7 bases at J, with 10 bases between. The CDR3 sequence is 12 residues long. The table came from immunoSEQ multiplex PCR; TCRdb's copy has only in-frame clones and leaves some out. This table holds roughly 30,000 clones, about 91% found once. Sequencing was performed on CD8+ T cells from peripheral blood, taken from a patient given anti-PD-1 treatment. The rearrangement joins TRBV29-1 to TRBJ1-2; possible D gene TRBD1, 6 bases. The origin of this receptor is a human donor with melanoma. The CDR3 spells CSVEGQAAGYTF. CDR3 nucleotide sequence: TGCAGCGTTGAAGGACAGGCAGCTGGCTACACCTTC.